Listed below are T cell receptor beta chains from one sample, sequenced in a study of T cell responses to AZD1222 COVID-19 vaccine. Libraries were prepared by immunoSEQ multiplex PCR; TCRdb keeps only in-frame clonotypes and omits some of them. The repertoire holds some 120,000 clones, with approximately 90% as singletons. The sample consisted of peripheral blood, taken 28 days after the second AZD1222 dose. These receptors came from an adult who received the AZD1222 COVID-19 vaccine. Each CDR3 is given with its conserved first and last residue. The D gene is left open where the match is weak. Some rows have no size entry. The others give once, few or many, or a class for an expanded clone.

D | J | V | size | DNA | CDR3
TRBD1 | TRBJ1-5 | TRBV7-2 | NA | TGTGCCAGCAGTTTAGCCGGGACAGGGGGACGGCCCCAGCATTTT | CASSLAGTGGRPQHF
NA | TRBJ1-1 | TRBV10-2 | NA | TGCGCCAGCAGCCAAGGCCCTCAGTCCACTGAAGCTTTCTTT | CASSQGPQSTEAFF
TRBD1 | TRBJ2-7 | TRBV18 | NA | TGTGCCAGCTCCGGACAGGGGACCGAGCAGTACTTC | CASSGQGTEQYF
NA | TRBJ1-5 | TRBV5-5 | once | TGTGCCAGCAGCCGCGGGGGATTCAATCAGCCCCAGCATTTT | CASSRGGFNQPQHF
NA | TRBJ2-3 | TRBV20-1 | NA | TGCAGTGCTAGTAGCACCGGTGATGGTACGCAGTATTTT | CSASSTGDGTQYF
TRBD1 | TRBJ2-1 | TRBV28 | once | TGTGCCAGCAGTTTCGGGACAGCTAAAAGCGATGAGCAGTTCTTC | CASSFGTAKSDEQFF
NA | TRBJ2-3 | TRBV9 | NA | TGTGCCAGCAGCGTAGACGGCCTCACAGATACGCAGTATTTT | CASSVDGLTDTQYF
NA | TRBJ1-4 | TRBV2 | NA | TGTGCCAGCAGAGGACAGACAACTAATGAAAAACTGTTTTTT | CASRGQTTNEKLFF
NA | TRBJ2-6 | TRBV5-1 | NA | TGCGCCAGCAGCGCGAGGGCCGGGACATCCTTCTCTGGGGCCAACGTCCTGACTTTC | CASSARAGTSFSGANVLTF
NA | TRBJ1-4 | TRBV11-2 | NA | TGTGCCAGCAGCCCCCGACCCGCCTCTGGTGAAAAACTGTTTTTT | CASSPRPASGEKLFF
NA | TRBJ1-6 | TRBV10-2 | NA | TGCGCCATCACGACAGGCCTGAGCTCCTATAATTCACCCCTCCACTTT | CAITTGLSSYNSPLHF
TRBD1 | TRBJ2-3 | TRBV19 | once | TGTGCCAGTAGAAGTACCGGGACAGGGAACTCATATACGCAGTATTTT | CASRSTGTGNSYTQYF
TRBD2 | TRBJ2-7 | TRBV3-1/TRBV3-2 | NA | TGTGCCAGCAGCCAAGATCTCGCGGGAGGCTCCTACGAGCAGTACTTC | CASSQDLAGGSYEQYF
TRBD2 | TRBJ2-7 | TRBV6-1 | NA | TGTGCCAGCAGTGGCCCGCTAGCGGGACGGGACTCCTACGAGCAGTACTTC | CASSGPLAGRDSYEQYF
NA | TRBJ2-1 | TRBV7-3 | NA | TGTGCCAGCAGCCCCCTGCCCCAGAGACAGAAGCAGTTCTTC | CASSPLPQRQKQFF
TRBD2 | TRBJ2-5 | TRBV28 | NA | TGTGCCAGCAGCCATTCAAAAGGTCTAGCGGTGGGGGAGACCCAGTACTTC | CASSHSKGLAVGETQYF
NA | TRBJ2-7 | TRBV4-2 | NA | TGTGCCAGCAGCCAAGTCTCTACCGTAGCCTACGAGCAGTACTTC | CASSQVSTVAYEQYF
TRBD2 | TRBJ2-5 | TRBV15 | NA | TGTGCCACCGGGAGGGAGCCTCGGGCCCAAGAGACCCAGTACTTC | CATGREPRAQETQYF
TRBD2 | TRBJ2-1 | TRBV7-2 | NA | TGTGCCAGCAGCTTTACGGGGAGCGGGACCTACAATGAGCAGTTCTTC | CASSFTGSGTYNEQFF
NA | TRBJ1-3 | TRBV10-2 | NA | TGCGCCAGTCCGTGCAGGGGAGCTATTCTCCTAAGCTCTGGAAACACCATATATTTT | CASPCRGAILLSSGNTIYF
TRBD1 | TRBJ1-3 | TRBV28 | NA | TGTGCCAGCAGCCCCGGGACAGGGGCTGGAAACACCATATATTTT | CASSPGTGAGNTIYF
NA | TRBJ1-2 | TRBV4-1 | NA | TGCGCCAGCAGCCAAGAAAGTGTCGGGGTGGGCTACACCTTC | CASSQESVGVGYTF
NA | TRBJ2-3 | TRBV10-1 | NA | TGCGCCAGCAGTGTAGGAGATACGCAGTATTTT | CASSVGDTQYF
NA | TRBJ1-5 | TRBV7-2 | NA | TGTGCCAGCAGCTTAGGGGCCCCAGATAGCAATCAGCCCCAGCATTTT | CASSLGAPDSNQPQHF
TRBD1 | TRBJ2-1 | TRBV11-3 | NA | TGTGCCAGCAGTCGTAACAGGGGGTACTACAATGAGCAGTTCTTC | CASSRNRGYYNEQFF
NA | TRBJ2-5 | TRBV4-1 | NA | TGCGCCAGCAGCCAGCTTTTCGGGAGTCTGGATAAGACCCAGTACTTC | CASSQLFGSLDKTQYF
NA | TRBJ1-2 | TRBV28 | NA | TGTGCCAGCAGTTCGGGACATTCTAACTATGGCTACACCTTC | CASSSGHSNYGYTF
NA | TRBJ1-3 | TRBV5-3 | NA | TGTGCCAGAAGCTTCCGCCGACTCTCTGGAAACACCATATATTTT | CARSFRRLSGNTIYF
TRBD1 | TRBJ1-2 | TRBV28 | NA | TGTGCCAGCAGTTTACCCCTCGGCGGACAGGGAGGAGGTAGAGATGGCTACACCTTC | CASSLPLGGQGGGRDGYTF
NA | TRBJ2-1 | TRBV4-2 | NA | TGTGCCAGCAGCCAAGATAAAGTCGATGAGCAGTTCTTC | CASSQDKVDEQFF
NA | TRBJ2-7 | TRBV28 | NA | TGTGCCAGCAGTTCCCCCGGGGAGCAGTACTTC | CASSSPGEQYF
NA | TRBJ1-1 | TRBV11-2 | NA | TGTGCCAGCAGCTTACGGACTGCTGAAGCTTTCTTT | CASSLRTAEAFF
TRBD1 | TRBJ2-7 | TRBV7-9 | NA | TGTGCCAGCAGCTTAGTGGGGACAGGTTGGGGGCAGTACTTC | CASSLVGTGWGQYF
TRBD1 | TRBJ2-1 | TRBV9 | NA | TGTGCCAGCAGCCTCGGACAGGTCTACAATGAGCAGTTCTTC | CASSLGQVYNEQFF
NA | TRBJ1-2 | TRBV20-1 | NA | TGCAGACGGGAGGCTCTCTATGGCTACACCTTC | CRREALYGYTF
TRBD1 | TRBJ2-5 | TRBV5-1 | NA | TGCGCCAGCAGCTGGGACAGGGAGACCCAGTACTTC | CASSWDRETQYF
TRBD2 | TRBJ2-3 | TRBV27 | NA | TGTGCCAGCAGGGGTAGCGGGAGGGCCACAGATACGCAGTATTTT | CASRGSGRATDTQYF
TRBD1 | TRBJ1-1 | TRBV6-5 | NA | TGTGCCAGCAGTTTTTGGAACGGACAGGCCGCCACTGAAGCTTTCTTT | CASSFWNGQAATEAFF
NA | TRBJ1-2 | TRBV27 | NA | TGTGCCAGCAGTTTAGGAAGCTCTTATGGCTACACCTTC | CASSLGSSYGYTF
NA | TRBJ1-5 | TRBV19 | NA | TGTGCCAGTAGTGCCGATCAGGGGAGCAATCAGCCCCAGCATTTT | CASSADQGSNQPQHF
TRBD1 | TRBJ2-3 | TRBV6-5 | NA | TGTGCCAGCAGTTACGGGGACAGGGAGGAAGATACGCAGTATTTT | CASSYGDREEDTQYF
NA | TRBJ1-3 | TRBV3-1/TRBV3-2 | NA | TGTGCCAGCAGATACACCGGGACAGGAAACACCATATATTTT | CASRYTGTGNTIYF
TRBD1 | TRBJ1-5 | TRBV5-8 | NA | TGTGCCAGCAGCTCCCGGACAGGGGGGGGATATAGCAATCAGCCCCAGCATTTT | CASSSRTGGGYSNQPQHF
TRBD1 | TRBJ2-6 | TRBV5-8 | once | TGTGCCAGCAGCTTCGGACAGGGGTACTCTGGGGCCAACGTCCTGACTTTC | CASSFGQGYSGANVLTF
NA | TRBJ1-6 | TRBV5-1 | once | TGCGCCAGCAGCCCTCAGGGTCGAGGGGGTTCACCCCTCCACTTT | CASSPQGRGGSPLHF
TRBD2 | TRBJ2-1 | TRBV9 | NA | TGTGCCAGCCCCCTCCACCCGGGAGGCCAGTCCGGGGGCTACAATGAGCAGTTCTTC | CASPLHPGGQSGGYNEQFF
NA | TRBJ2-3 | TRBV10-2 | NA | TGCGCCAGCAATACAGGGAGGGCAGATACGCAGTATTTT | CASNTGRADTQYF